This TCR beta chain emerged from a study of T cell clonotyping in hematopoietic cell transplantation. Looking at the study overall: Recipients' pretransplant samples followed cytoreduction. The study's findings and limits: Recipient TCR diversity dropped after transplant; expanded clonotypes rose from day 30 to 180.

The time point denotes: recipient sample about 28 days before transplant, after cytoreduction. Clones were sequenced by immunoSEQ multiplex PCR, and TCRdb holds only the in-frame ones, with some missing. The data contain around 28,000 clones, roughly 91% of them singletons. CDR1 and CDR2 from the germline V gene are MNHEY and SMNVEV (reference sequence). Trimming took 11 bases from V and 4 from J, leaving 17 bases between them. This CDR3 is built from 13 residues. In regard to this clone: Its specificity is unknown.

This sample comprised peripheral blood mononuclear cells, obtained before stem cell transplant. The chain links TRBV27 to TRBJ1-2; no definite D call. The receptor's source is a man aged 50 to 60 with acute myeloid leukemia. Some clones in this sample may be carry-over from other donors' samples. Written as DNA, the CDR3 is TGTGCCGCCGGGGAGGTCTCTCGCTATGGCTACACCTTC. This translates into CAAGEVSRYGYTF.